A selection of T cell receptor beta chains follows, all from one sample in a study of shared T cell receptors in the human thymus. Method: immunoSEQ multiplex PCR; TCRdb's copy keeps in-frame clones and lacks some. This table holds approximately 660,000 clones, around 89% found once. In addition, the sample was reused for a study of human thymus T cells.

The sequenced material came from thymocytes. These receptors were taken from a boy under two years old with a congenital heart defect. Each CDR3 is given with its conserved first and last residue. D genes are given only for firm matches. Size tells how often a clone was seen (once, few, many) or the class of an expanded clone, and some rows leave it out.

V gene,CDR3 length,clone size,D gene,J gene,CDR3 protein,CDR3 DNA
TRBV7-9,10,-,-,TRBJ1-4,CASSPGKLFF,TGTGCCAGCAGCCCAGGAAAACTGTTTTTT
TRBV29-1,16,-,TRBD2,TRBJ2-1,CSVLGTSGKLYNEQFF,TGCAGCGTCCTTGGGACTAGCGGGAAGCTGTACAATGAGCAGTTCTTC
TRBV28,20,-,-,TRBJ2-1,CASSLSSPRTKGVSYNEQFF,TGTGCCAGCAGTTTATCCTCCCCCCGGACTAAAGGGGTCTCCTACAATGAGCAGTTCTTC
TRBV28,21,-,TRBD2,TRBJ2-7,CASSHSLFHAGASGRGYEQYF,TGTGCCAGCAGTCATTCGTTATTCCACGCCGGGGCTAGCGGGAGAGGATACGAGCAGTACTTC
TRBV6-1,15,-,TRBD2,TRBJ2-1,CASSEWRESTNEQFF,TGTGCCAGCAGTGAATGGCGGGAGTCGACCAATGAGCAGTTCTTC
TRBV19,18,-,-,TRBJ2-1,CASSMFPRAGPPYNEQFF,TGTGCCAGTAGTATGTTCCCCCGTGCGGGACCCCCATACAATGAGCAGTTCTTC
TRBV18,19,-,TRBD1,TRBJ1-3,CASSPSEPTQGALEGTIYF,TGTGCCAGCTCACCATCAGAGCCGACTCAGGGGGCTCTGGAGGGCACCATATATTTT
TRBV7-9,19,-,TRBD2,TRBJ2-7,CASVRKRLADSSITYEQYF,TGTGCCAGCGTCAGGAAAAGACTAGCGGATTCATCCATAACCTACGAGCAGTACTTC
TRBV5-1,12,-,-,TRBJ2-7,CASSNSVYEQYF,TGCGCCAGCAGCAACAGTGTTTACGAGCAGTACTTC
TRBV4-3,18,-,TRBD1,TRBJ2-1,CASSQAPRQGATYNEQFF,TGCGCCAGCAGCCAAGCCCCGAGACAGGGGGCAACCTACAATGAGCAGTTCTTC
TRBV15,19,once,-,TRBJ1-1,CATSRDHGHTIPLNTEAFF,TGTGCCACCAGCAGAGATCATGGACACACGATACCCCTGAACACTGAAGCTTTCTTT
TRBV25-1,14,-,TRBD1,TRBJ1-2,CASSAWDSQYGYAF,TGTGCCAGCAGTGCCTGGGACAGCCAGTACGGCTACGCCTTC
TRBV6-1,12,-,TRBD1,TRBJ2-3,CASSRQGDTQYF,TGTGCCAGCAGTAGACAGGGGGATACGCAGTATTTT
TRBV29-1,14,-,-,TRBJ1-1,CSVESGRLNTEAFF,TGCAGCGTTGAGTCGGGGAGGTTGAACACTGAAGCTTTCTTT
TRBV19,16,-,TRBD2,TRBJ2-7,CASSTGTSGSSYEQYF,TGTGCCAGTAGTACCGGGACTAGCGGGAGCTCCTACGAGCAGTACTTC
TRBV4-2,15,-,TRBD2,TRBJ2-5,CASSPGLAAQETQYF,TGTGCCAGCAGCCCGGGACTAGCGGCCCAAGAGACCCAGTACTTC
TRBV4-1,18,-,TRBD1,TRBJ2-7,CASSRQPNTGESSYEQYF,TGCGCCAGCAGCCGCCAGCCCAATACAGGGGAGTCGTCCTACGAGCAGTACTTC
TRBV28,17,-,TRBD2,TRBJ2-5,CASSLGLAVTIQETQYF,TGTGCCAGCAGCCTGGGACTAGCGGTTACAATCCAAGAGACCCAGTACTTC
TRBV7-2,14,-,-,TRBJ1-4,CASSPTEFNEKLFF,TGTGCCAGCAGCCCCACGGAGTTCAATGAAAAACTGTTTTTT
TRBV19,15,-,TRBD2,TRBJ2-7,CASSISPAGGGEQYF,TGTGCCAGTAGTATCTCCCCTGCGGGGGGAGGCGAGCAGTACTTC
TRBV4-1,16,once,TRBD2,TRBJ2-3,CASSQDTSGRTDTQYF,TGCGCCAGCAGCCAAGACACTAGCGGGAGAACAGATACGCAGTATTTT
TRBV5-4,18,-,TRBD2,TRBJ2-5,CASSLAFWRGGQQETQYF,TGTGCCAGCAGCTTGGCATTTTGGAGGGGAGGGCAACAAGAGACCCAGTACTTC
TRBV19,13,-,-,TRBJ1-3,CASRTARGNTIYF,TGTGCCAGTAGGACAGCTCGGGGAAACACCATATATTTT
TRBV28,15,-,TRBD2,TRBJ2-7,CASSRRPGLAYEQYF,TGTGCCAGCAGCCGCCGCCCGGGACTAGCCTACGAGCAGTACTTC
TRBV25-1,15,-,TRBD1,TRBJ2-2,CASRRGQGEAGELFF,TGTGCCAGCAGGAGGGGACAGGGGGAAGCCGGGGAGCTGTTTTTT
TRBV30,13,-,-,TRBJ1-1,CAWAGVPIGKAFF,TGTGCCTGGGCTGGTGTCCCCATCGGTAAAGCTTTCTTT
TRBV15,17,-,TRBD2,TRBJ2-3,CATSRKTSGSITDTQYF,TGTGCCACCAGCAGGAAAACTAGCGGGAGTATCACAGATACGCAGTATTTT
TRBV29-1,13,-,-,TRBJ2-3,CSVGAGSTDTQYF,TGCAGCGTTGGGGCGGGAAGCACAGATACGCAGTATTTT
TRBV21-1,16,-,-,TRBJ2-3,CASTPLTGTETDTQYF,TGTGCCAGCACCCCCCTGACAGGGACGGAGACAGATACGCAGTATTTT
TRBV7-8,10,-,-,TRBJ2-2,CASSGRELFF,TGTGCCAGCAGCGGGCGGGAGCTGTTTTTT
TRBV10-3,17,few,TRBD1,TRBJ1-2,CAISEQGAFGENYGYTF,TGTGCCATCAGTGAACAGGGGGCTTTTGGCGAGAACTATGGCTACACCTTC
TRBV7-9,17,few,TRBD2,TRBJ2-1,CASSLAPTSGEYNEQFF,TGTGCCAGCAGCTTAGCCCCCACTAGCGGGGAGTACAATGAGCAGTTCTTC
TRBV7-9,15,-,-,TRBJ2-5,CASSLEAQYQETQYF,TGTGCCAGCAGCTTGGAGGCCCAGTACCAAGAGACCCAGTACTTC
TRBV9,16,-,-,TRBJ2-1,CASSVPRAGVYNEQFF,TGTGCCAGCAGCGTCCCCCGGGCAGGGGTGTACAATGAGCAGTTCTTC
TRBV25-1,16,-,-,TRBJ2-7,CASSEFQDTTTYEQYF,TGTGCCAGCAGTGAATTTCAGGACACCACTACCTACGAGCAGTACTTC
TRBV29-1,13,few,TRBD1,TRBJ1-2,CSAPGQGTHGYTF,TGCAGCGCCCCGGGACAGGGGACGCATGGCTACACCTTC
TRBV4-3,17,-,TRBD1,TRBJ1-5,CASSQSVRQGPHQPQHF,TGCGCCAGCAGCCAGAGCGTGCGACAGGGCCCCCATCAGCCCCAGCATTTT
TRBV6-1,15,-,-,TRBJ2-7,CASSARGVWAGEQYF,TGTGCCAGCAGTGCCCGTGGGGTTTGGGCGGGCGAGCAGTACTTC
TRBV7-2,18,-,TRBD2,TRBJ2-2,CASSLARLAGANTGELFF,TGTGCCAGCAGCTTAGCCAGGCTAGCGGGAGCGAACACCGGGGAGCTGTTTTTT